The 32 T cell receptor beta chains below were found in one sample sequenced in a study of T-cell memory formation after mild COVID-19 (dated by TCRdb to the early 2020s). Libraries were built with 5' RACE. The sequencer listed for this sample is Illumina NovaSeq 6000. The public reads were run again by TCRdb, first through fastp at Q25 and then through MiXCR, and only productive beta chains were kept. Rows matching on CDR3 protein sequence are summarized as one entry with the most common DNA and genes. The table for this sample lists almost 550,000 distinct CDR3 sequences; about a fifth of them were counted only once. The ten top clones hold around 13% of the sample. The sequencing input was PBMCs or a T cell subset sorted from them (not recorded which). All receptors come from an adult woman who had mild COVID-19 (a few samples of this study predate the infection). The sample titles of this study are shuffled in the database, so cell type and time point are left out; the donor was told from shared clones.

Written as DNA, the CDR3 is TGTGCCAGCAGAGCCGGGACAGGGAATCAGCCCCAGCATTTT. Protein product: CASRAGTGNQPQHF. This chain joins TRBV6-5 and TRBJ1-5; 9 bases are shared with TRBD1. Germline-derived CDR1 and CDR2 are MNHEY and SVGAGI. The V and J ends lost 6 bases and 4 bases, in that order; junction bases with no gene match: 4. This CDR3 comprises 14 residues.

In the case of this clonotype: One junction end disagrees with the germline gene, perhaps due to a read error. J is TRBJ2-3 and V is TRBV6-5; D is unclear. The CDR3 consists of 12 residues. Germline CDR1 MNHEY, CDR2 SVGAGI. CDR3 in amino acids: CASKGHTNTQYF. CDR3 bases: TGTGCCAGCAAGGGCCACACAAATACGCAGTATTTT.

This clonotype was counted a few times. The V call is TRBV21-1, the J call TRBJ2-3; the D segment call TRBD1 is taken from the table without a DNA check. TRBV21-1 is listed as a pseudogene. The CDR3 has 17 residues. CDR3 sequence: CASNICVSHSSTDTQYF. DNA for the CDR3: TGTGCCAGCAACATATGTGTGTCCCATTCTAGCACAGATACGCAGTATTTT.

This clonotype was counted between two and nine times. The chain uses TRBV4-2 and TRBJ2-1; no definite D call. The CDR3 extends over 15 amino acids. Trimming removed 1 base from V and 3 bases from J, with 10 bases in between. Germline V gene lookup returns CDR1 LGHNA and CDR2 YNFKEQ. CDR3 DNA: TGTGCCAGCAGCCAAGCCCCCACGATCTACAATGAGCAGTTCTTC. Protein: CASSQAPTIYNEQFF.

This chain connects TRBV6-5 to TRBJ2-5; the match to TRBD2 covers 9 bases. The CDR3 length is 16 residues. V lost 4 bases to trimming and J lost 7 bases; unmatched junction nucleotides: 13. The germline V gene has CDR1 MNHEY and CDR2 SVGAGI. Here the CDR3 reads CASSSVLSSGVVTQYF. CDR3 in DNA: TGTGCCAGCAGTTCCGTCCTATCTAGCGGGGTAGTGACCCAGTACTTC.

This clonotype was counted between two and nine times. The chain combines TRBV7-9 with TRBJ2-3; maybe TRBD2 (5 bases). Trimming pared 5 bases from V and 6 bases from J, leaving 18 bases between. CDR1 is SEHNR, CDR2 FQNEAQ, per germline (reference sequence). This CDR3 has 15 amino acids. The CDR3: CASSGPPTRGDTQYF. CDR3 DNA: TGTGCCAGCAGCGGTCCTCCCACCCGGGGTGATACGCAGTATTTT.

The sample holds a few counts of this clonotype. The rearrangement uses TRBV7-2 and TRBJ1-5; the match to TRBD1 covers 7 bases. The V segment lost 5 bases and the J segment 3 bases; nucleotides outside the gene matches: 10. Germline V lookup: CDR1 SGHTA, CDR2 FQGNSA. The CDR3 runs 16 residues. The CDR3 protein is CASSPLTGTVNQPQHF. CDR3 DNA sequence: TGTGCCAGCAGCCCGTTAACCGGGACAGTCAATCAGCCCCAGCATTTT. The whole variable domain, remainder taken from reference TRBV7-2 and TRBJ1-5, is GAGVSQSPSNKVTEKGKDVELRCDPISGHTALYWYRQSLGQGLEFLIYFQGNSAPDKSGLPSDRFSAERTGGSVSTLTIQRTQQEDSAVYLCASSPLTGTVNQPQHFGDGTRLSIL.

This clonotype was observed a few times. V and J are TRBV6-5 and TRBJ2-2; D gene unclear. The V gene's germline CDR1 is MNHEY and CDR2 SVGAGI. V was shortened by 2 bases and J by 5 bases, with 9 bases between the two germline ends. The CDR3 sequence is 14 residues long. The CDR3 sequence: CASSYRSPTGELFF. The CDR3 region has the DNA TGTGCCAGCAGTTACCGCAGTCCTACCGGGGAGCTGTTTTTT.

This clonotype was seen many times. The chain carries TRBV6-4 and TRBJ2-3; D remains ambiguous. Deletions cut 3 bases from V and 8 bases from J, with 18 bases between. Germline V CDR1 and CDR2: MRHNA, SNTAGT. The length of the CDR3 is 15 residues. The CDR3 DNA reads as TGTGCCAGCAGTGAAGGGTCAGGTGGACGCGGTACGCAGTATTTT. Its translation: CASSEGSGGRGTQYF.

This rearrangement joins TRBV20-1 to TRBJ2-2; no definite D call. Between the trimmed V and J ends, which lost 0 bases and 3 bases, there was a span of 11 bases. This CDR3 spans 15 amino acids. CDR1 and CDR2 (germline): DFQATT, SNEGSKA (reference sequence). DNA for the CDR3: TGCAGTGCTAGAGATCGCCCTACCCACACCGGGGAGCTGTTTTTT. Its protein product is CSARDRPTHTGELFF.

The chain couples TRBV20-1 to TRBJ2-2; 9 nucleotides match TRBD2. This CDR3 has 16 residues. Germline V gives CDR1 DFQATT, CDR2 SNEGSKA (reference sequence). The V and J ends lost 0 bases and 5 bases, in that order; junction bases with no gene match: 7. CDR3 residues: CSARDATSGLTGELFF. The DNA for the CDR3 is TGCAGTGCTAGAGATGCGACTAGCGGATTAACCGGGGAGCTGTTTTTT.

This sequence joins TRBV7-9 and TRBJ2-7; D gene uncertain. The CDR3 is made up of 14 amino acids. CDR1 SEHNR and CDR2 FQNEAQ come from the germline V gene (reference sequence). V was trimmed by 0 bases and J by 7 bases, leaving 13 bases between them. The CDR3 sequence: CASSLAGTWGEQYF. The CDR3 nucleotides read TGTGCCAGCAGCTTAGCGGGCACCTGGGGTGAGCAGTACTTC.

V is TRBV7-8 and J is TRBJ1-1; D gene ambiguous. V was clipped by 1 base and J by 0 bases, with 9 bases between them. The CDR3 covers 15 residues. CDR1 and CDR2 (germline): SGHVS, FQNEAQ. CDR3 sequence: CASSLEPRLNTEAFF. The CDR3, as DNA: TGTGCCAGCAGCTTAGAACCCAGACTGAACACTGAAGCTTTCTTT.

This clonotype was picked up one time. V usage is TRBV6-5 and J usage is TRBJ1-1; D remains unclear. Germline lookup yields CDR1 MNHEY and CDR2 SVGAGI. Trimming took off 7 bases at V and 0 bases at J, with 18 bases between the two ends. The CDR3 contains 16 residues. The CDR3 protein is CASNPKTLVLNTEAFF. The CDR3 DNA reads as TGTGCCAGCAACCCGAAAACTCTGGTCCTGAACACTGAAGCTTTCTTT.

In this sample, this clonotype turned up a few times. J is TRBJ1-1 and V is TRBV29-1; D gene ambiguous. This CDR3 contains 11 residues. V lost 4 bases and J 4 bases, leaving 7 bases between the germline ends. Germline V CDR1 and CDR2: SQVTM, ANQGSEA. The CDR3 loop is CSVGASTEAFF. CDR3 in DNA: TGCAGCGTTGGGGCCTCCACTGAAGCTTTCTTT.

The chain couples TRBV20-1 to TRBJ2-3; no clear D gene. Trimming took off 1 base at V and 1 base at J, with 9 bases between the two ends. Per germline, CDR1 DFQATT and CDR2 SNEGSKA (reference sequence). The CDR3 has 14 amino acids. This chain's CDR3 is CSARGAGGTDTQYF. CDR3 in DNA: TGCAGTGCTAGAGGGGCTGGGGGCACAGATACGCAGTATTTT.

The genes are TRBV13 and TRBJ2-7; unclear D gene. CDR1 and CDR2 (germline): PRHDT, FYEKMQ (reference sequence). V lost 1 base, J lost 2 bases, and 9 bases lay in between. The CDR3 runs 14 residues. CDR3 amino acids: CASSLAQSPYEQYF. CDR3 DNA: TGTGCCAGCAGCTTAGCACAGAGTCCCTACGAGCAGTACTTC.

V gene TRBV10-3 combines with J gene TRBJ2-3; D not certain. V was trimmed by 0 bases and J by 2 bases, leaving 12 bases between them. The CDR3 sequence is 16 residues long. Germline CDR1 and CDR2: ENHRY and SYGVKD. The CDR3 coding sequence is TGTGCCATCAGTGAGTCGGATCTGGATCTCACAGATACGCAGTATTTT. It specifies CAISESDLDLTDTQYF.

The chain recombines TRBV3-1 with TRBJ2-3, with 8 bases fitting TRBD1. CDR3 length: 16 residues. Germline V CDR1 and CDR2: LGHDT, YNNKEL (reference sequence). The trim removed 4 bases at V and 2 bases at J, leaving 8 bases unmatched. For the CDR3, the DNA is TGTGCCAGCAGCCCAGGACAGGGTGTTTACACAGATACGCAGTATTTT. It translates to CASSPGQGVYTDTQYF.

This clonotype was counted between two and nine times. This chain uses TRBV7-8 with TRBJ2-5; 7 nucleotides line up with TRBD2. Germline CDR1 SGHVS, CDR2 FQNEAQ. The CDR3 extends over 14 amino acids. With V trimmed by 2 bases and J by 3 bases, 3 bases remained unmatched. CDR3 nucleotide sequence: TGTGCCAGCAGCTTATGGGAGGGCAAAGAGACCCAGTACTTC. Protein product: CASSLWEGKETQYF.

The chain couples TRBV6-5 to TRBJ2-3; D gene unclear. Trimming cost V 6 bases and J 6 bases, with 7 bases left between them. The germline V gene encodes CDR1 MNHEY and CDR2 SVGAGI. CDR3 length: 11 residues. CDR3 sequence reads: CASRVMDTQYF. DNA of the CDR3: TGTGCCAGCAGGGTAATGGATACGCAGTATTTT.

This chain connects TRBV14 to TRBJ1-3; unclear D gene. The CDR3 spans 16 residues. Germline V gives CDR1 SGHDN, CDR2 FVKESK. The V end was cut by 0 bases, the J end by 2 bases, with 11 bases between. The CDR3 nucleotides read TGTGCCAGCAGCCAAGATTGGGGAATAACTGGAAACACCATATATTTT. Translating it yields CASSQDWGITGNTIYF.

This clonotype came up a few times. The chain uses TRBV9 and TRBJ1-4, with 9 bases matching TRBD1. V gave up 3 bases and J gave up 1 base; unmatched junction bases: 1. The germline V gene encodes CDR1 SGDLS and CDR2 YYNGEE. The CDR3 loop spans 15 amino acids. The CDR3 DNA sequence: TGTGCCAGCAGCGCGACAGGGGGAACTAATGAAAAACTGTTTTTT. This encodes CASSATGGTNEKLFF. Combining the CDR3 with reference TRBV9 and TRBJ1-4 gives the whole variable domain DSGVTQTPKHLITATGQRVTLRCSPRSGDLSVYWYQQSLDQGLQFLIQYYNGEERAKGNILERFSAQQFPDLHSELNLSSLELGDSALYFCASSATGGTNEKLFFGSGTQLSVL.

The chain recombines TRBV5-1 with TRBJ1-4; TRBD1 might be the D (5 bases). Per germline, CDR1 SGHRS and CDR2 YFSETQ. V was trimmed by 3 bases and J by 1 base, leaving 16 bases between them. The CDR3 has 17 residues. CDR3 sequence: CASSSSGTARTNEKLFF. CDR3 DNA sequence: TGCGCCAGCAGCTCGTCCGGGACGGCACGAACTAATGAAAAACTGTTTTTT.

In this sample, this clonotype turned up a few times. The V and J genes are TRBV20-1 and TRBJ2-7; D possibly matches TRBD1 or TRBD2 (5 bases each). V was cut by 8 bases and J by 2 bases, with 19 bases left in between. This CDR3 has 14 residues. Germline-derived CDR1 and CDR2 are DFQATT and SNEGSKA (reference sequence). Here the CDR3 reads CSSTGGGLAYEQYF. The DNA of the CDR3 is TGCAGTTCCACAGGAGGAGGTTTAGCCTACGAGCAGTACTTC.

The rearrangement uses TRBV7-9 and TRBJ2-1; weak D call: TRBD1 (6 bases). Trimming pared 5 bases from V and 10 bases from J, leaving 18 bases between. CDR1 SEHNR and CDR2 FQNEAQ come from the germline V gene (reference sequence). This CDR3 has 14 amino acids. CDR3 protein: CASSITGTRGEQFF. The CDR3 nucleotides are TGTGCCAGCAGCATTACCGGGACACGAGGCGAGCAGTTCTTC.

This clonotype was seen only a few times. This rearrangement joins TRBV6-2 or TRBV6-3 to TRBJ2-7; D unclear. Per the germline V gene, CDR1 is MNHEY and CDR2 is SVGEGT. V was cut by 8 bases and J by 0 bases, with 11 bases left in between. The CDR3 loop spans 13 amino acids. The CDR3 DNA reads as TGTGCCAGCGGTGACGGGTCCTCCTACGAGCAGTACTTC. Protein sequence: CASGDGSSYEQYF.

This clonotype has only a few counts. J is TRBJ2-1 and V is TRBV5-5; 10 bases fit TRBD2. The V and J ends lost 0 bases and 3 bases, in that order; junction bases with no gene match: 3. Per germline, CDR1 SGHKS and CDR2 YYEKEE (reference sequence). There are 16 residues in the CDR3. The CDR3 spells CASSLGGTSVYNEQFF. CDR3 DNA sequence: TGTGCCAGCAGCTTGGGCGGGACTAGCGTCTACAATGAGCAGTTCTTC. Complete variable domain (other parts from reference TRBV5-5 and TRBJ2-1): DAGVTQSPTHLIKTRGQQVTLRCSPISGHKSVSWYQQVLGQGPQFIFQYYEKEERGRGNFPDRFSARQFPNYSSELNVNALLLGDSALYLCASSLGGTSVYNEQFFGPGTRLTVL.

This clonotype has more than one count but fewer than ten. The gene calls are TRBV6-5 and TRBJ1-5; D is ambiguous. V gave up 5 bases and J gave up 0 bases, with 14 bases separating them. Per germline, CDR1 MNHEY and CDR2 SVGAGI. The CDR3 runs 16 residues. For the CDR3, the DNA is TGTGCCAGCAGTCCCGAGTGGCGGTATAGCAATCAGCCCCAGCATTTT. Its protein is CASSPEWRYSNQPQHF.

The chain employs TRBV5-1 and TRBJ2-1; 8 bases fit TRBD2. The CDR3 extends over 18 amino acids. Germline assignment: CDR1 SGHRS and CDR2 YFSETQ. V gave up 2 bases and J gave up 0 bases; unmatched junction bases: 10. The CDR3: CASSFPSGSTPSYNEQFF. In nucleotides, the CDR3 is TGCGCCAGCAGCTTTCCCAGCGGGAGCACCCCCTCCTACAATGAGCAGTTCTTC.

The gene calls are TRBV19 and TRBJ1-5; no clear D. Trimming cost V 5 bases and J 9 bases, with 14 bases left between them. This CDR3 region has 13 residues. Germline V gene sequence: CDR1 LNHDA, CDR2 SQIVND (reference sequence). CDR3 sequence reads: CASSVRGILPQHF. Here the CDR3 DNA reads TGTGCCAGTAGTGTGAGAGGGATCCTGCCCCAGCATTTT. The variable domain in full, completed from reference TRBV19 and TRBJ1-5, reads DGGITQSPKYLFRKEGQNVTLSCEQNLNHDAMYWYRQDPGQGLRLIYYSQIVNDFQKGDIAEGYSVSREKKESFPLTVTSAQKNPTAFYLCASSVRGILPQHFGDGTRLSIL.

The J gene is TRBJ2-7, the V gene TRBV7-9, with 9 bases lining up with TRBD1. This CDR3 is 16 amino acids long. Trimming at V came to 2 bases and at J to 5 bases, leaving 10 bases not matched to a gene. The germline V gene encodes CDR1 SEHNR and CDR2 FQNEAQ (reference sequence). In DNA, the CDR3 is TGTGCCAGCAGCTTAAGGCTTGGGACAGGGCTGAACGAGCAGTACTTC. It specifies CASSLRLGTGLNEQYF.